These 13 T cell receptor beta chains share one sample of origin, sequenced in a study of T cell repertoires in aging, cancer and after chemotherapy. The template was genomic DNA from peripheral blood, not RNA. Rearranged V-D-J TRB sequences were amplified with a mixed TRB-A/B primer pool. TCRdb fed the multiplex PCR reads into MiXCR, producing one record per CDR3 protein. The repertoire has over 3,000 distinct CDR3 sequences, about 29% of them found once; the top ten carry 15% to 20%. Material: blood. All receptors come from a human donor with a solid tumor.

This clonotype was found a few times. CDR3 loop: CSASDPMGRISTDTQYF. In DNA form, the CDR3 reads TGCAGTGCTAGCGATCCCATGGGCAGAATCAGCACAGATACGCAGTATTTT. The rearrangement uses TRBV20-1 and TRBJ2-3; D unresolved. This CDR3 is 17 amino acids long. Trimming pared 3 bases from V and 0 bases from J, leaving 19 bases between. Germline V gives CDR1 DFQATT, CDR2 SNEGSKA (reference sequence).

This chain uses TRBV10-3 with TRBJ1-2, with 7 bases lining up with TRBD1. V was pared by 8 bases and J by 3 bases, with 6 bases of the junction left unmatched. Germline-derived CDR1 and CDR2 are ENHRY and SYGVKD. The CDR3 consists of 13 residues. The CDR3 reads CAIGRQGDYGYTF. As DNA, the CDR3 is TGTGCCATCGGGAGACAGGGTGACTATGGCTACACCTTC.

This clonotype is termed medium-sized. The genes are TRBV19 and TRBJ2-7, with a tentative D call TRBD2 (5 bases). V lost 2 bases, J lost 2 bases, and 13 bases lay in between. Per germline, CDR1 LNHDA and CDR2 SQIVND (reference sequence). The length of the CDR3 is 15 residues. The chain's CDR3 is CASSINGLFTYEQYF. The CDR3 DNA sequence: TGTGCCAGTAGTATAAATGGACTTTTTACCTACGAGCAGTACTTC.

The chain employs TRBV19 and TRBJ1-1; D gene uncertain. The CDR3 is made up of 15 amino acids. Germline CDR1 and CDR2: LNHDA and SQIVND (reference sequence). Trimming removed 7 bases from V and 1 base from J, with 16 bases in between. The CDR3 DNA reads TGTGCCAGTACGGGAGCCCCACGGGGGAACACTGAAGCTTTCTTT. It encodes CASTGAPRGNTEAFF.

V usage is TRBV20-1 and J usage is TRBJ2-7, with 11 bases lining up with TRBD1. The CDR3 runs to 14 residues. The V segment lost 5 bases and the J segment 7 bases; nucleotides outside the gene matches: 10. The germline CDR1 and CDR2 sequences are DFQATT and SNEGSKA (reference sequence). CDR3 protein: CSAARDRGMREQYF. In nucleotides, the CDR3 is TGCAGTGCTGCCCGGGACAGGGGGATGAGGGAGCAGTACTTC.

This sequence joins TRBV7-2 and TRBJ2-7; D gene ambiguous. Germline V gives CDR1 SGHTA, CDR2 FQGNSA. CDR3 length: 18 amino acids. V shed 5 bases and J shed 0 bases, with 23 bases lying between them. The CDR3 is CASSPSPTWTEVSYEQYF. The DNA for the CDR3 is TGTGCCAGCAGCCCCTCCCCCACCTGGACCGAAGTCTCCTACGAGCAGTACTTC.

This clonotype is medium-sized within its sample. V usage is TRBV27 and J usage is TRBJ2-5; D ambiguous. V was pared by 5 bases and J by 2 bases, with 6 bases between. The CDR3 runs 12 residues. CDR1 is MNHEY, CDR2 SMNVEV, per germline (reference sequence). The CDR3: CASSRKQETQYF. CDR3 coding DNA: TGTGCCAGCAGTCGAAAGCAAGAGACCCAGTACTTC.

This clonotype was observed a handful of times. The chain employs TRBV7-9 and TRBJ1-3; 8 bases fit TRBD1. Germline CDR1 and CDR2: SEHNR and FQNEAQ (reference sequence). This CDR3 contains 13 residues. V lost 3 bases and J lost 10; bases outside the gene matches: 5. Written as DNA, the CDR3 is TGTGCCAGCAGCTTGGGGACAGGACTAACCATATATTTT. This codes for CASSLGTGLTIYF.

In its sample, this clonotype was seen a few times. The chain couples TRBV7-6 to TRBJ1-3; D is uncertain. V was trimmed by 5 bases and J by 1 base, leaving 9 bases between them. This CDR3 spans 14 amino acids. Germline V gene lookup returns CDR1 SGHVS and CDR2 FNYEAQ. CDR3 bases: TGTGCCAGCAGCCCGCGGGGATCTGGAAACACCATATATTTT. Translation gives CASSPRGSGNTIYF.

A word on this clonotype: Mismatch with germline at one junction end may stem from a read error. This rearrangement joins TRBV7-7 to TRBJ1-1, with D possibly TRBD1 on 5 matching bases. This CDR3 comprises 13 residues. Per germline, CDR1 SSHAT and CDR2 FNYEAQ (reference sequence). The CDR3 sequence: CASSLLRGTEAFF. The CDR3 nucleotides read TGTGCTAGCAGCTTACTTAGGGGCACTGAAGCTTTCTTT.

This clonotype is medium-sized within its sample. The chain carries TRBV6-5 and TRBJ2-2, with a possible D match to TRBD2 (6 bases). CDR3 length equals 13 residues. Germline-derived CDR1 and CDR2 are MNHEY and SVGAGI. Deletions cut 0 bases from V and 7 bases from J, with 6 bases between. The CDR3 protein is CASSYSRGGELFF. CDR3 nucleotide sequence: TGTGCCAGCAGTTACTCGCGGGGCGGGGAGCTGTTTTTT.

This clonotype occurred a few times. The V call is TRBV7-9, the J call TRBJ2-1, with a tentative D call TRBD2 (5 bases). Per the germline V gene, CDR1 is SEHNR and CDR2 is FQNEAQ (reference sequence). There are 13 residues in the CDR3. Trimming cost V 2 bases and J 5 bases, with 7 bases left between them. This CDR3 is CASSLSGDNEQFF. The CDR3 DNA reads as TGTGCCAGCAGCTTATCCGGGGACAATGAGCAGTTCTTC.

The sample holds a few counts of this clonotype. V and J are TRBV5-4 and TRBJ1-1, with no clear D. Germline CDR1 SGHNT, CDR2 YYREEE (reference sequence). The CDR3 has 14 amino acids. Trimming took 2 bases from V and 2 from J, leaving 10 bases between them. This chain's CDR3 is CASSFRIGNTEAFF. DNA for the CDR3: TGTGCCAGCAGCTTTCGCATCGGTAACACTGAAGCTTTCTTT.